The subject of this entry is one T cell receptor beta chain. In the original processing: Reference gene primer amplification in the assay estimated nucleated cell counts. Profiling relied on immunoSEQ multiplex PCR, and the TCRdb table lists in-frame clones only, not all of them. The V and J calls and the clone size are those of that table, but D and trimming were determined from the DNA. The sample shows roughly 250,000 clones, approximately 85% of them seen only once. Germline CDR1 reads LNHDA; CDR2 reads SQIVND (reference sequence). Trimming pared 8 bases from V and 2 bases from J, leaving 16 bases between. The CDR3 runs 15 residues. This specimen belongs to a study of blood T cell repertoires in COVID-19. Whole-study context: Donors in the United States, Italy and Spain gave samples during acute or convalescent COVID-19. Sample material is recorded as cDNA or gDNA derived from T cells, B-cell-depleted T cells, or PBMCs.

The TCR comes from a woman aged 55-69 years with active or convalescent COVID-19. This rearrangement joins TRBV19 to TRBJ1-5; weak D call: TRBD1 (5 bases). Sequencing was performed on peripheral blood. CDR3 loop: CASADGGAGNQPQHF. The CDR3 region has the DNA TGTGCCAGTGCCGACGGCGGGGCGGGCAATCAGCCCCAGCATTTT. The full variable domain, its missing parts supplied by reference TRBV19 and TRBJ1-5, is DGGITQSPKYLFRKEGQNVTLSCEQNLNHDAMYWYRQDPGQGLRLIYYSQIVNDFQKGDIAEGYSVSREKKESFPLTVTSAQKNPTAFYLCASADGGAGNQPQHFGDGTRLSIL.